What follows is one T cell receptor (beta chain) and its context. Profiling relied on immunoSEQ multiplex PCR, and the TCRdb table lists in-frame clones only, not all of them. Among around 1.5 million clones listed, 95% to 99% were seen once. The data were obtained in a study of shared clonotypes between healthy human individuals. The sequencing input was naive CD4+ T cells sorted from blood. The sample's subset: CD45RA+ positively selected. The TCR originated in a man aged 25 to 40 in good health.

CDR3 in DNA: TGTGCCAGCAATGTAGTGGTGTACGACGAGCAGTACTTC. This codes for CASNVVVYDEQYF. The chain links TRBV2 to TRBJ2-7; no definite D call. The V gene's germline CDR1 is SNHLY and CDR2 FYNNEI. There are 13 residues in the CDR3. Trimming removed 7 bases at V and 5 bases at J, with 15 bases between.